The 14 T cell receptor beta chains reported below all come from one sample, sequenced in a study of cytomegalovirus exposure and HLA in healthy donors. In the PCR, 60 Vbeta and 13 Jbeta primers were used. TCRdb's table, derived via immunoSEQ multiplex PCR, lists solely in-frame clones and lacks some. The profile covers 95,000 to 100,000 clones, with 75% appearing a single time and under 11% taken by the ten largest. The sequenced sample consisted of PBMCs. The receptors shown here come from a man aged 50 or older in good health and CMV-seronegative.

This clone showed up just once. The chain recombines TRBV5-1 with TRBJ2-1; possible D gene TRBD2, 6 bases. The V and J ends lost 2 bases and 6 bases respectively, with 12 bases between them. This CDR3 region has 14 residues. Germline CDR1 reads SGHRS; CDR2 reads YFSETQ. CDR3 sequence: CASSLRGIANEQFF. The CDR3 DNA is TGCGCCAGCAGCTTACGGGGGATCGCCAATGAGCAGTTCTTC.

This clone was observed a handful of times. This chain connects TRBV28 to TRBJ2-3; D perhaps matches TRBD2 (7 bases). The CDR3 covers 15 residues. The V end lost 3 bases, the J end lost 2 bases, and 12 bases lay between the germline ends. Germline CDR1 MDHEN, CDR2 SYDVKM. CDR3 nucleotide sequence: TGTGCCAGCAGTTTCGGCGGGGGCCTCACAGATACGCAGTATTTT. Amino acids: CASSFGGGLTDTQYF.

This chain joins TRBV5-1 and TRBJ2-5; TRBD1 is a possible D gene (6 bases). The last part of the DNA fits TRBJ2-7 better; the J call may be wrong. Germline CDR1 reads SGHRS; CDR2 reads YFSETQ. The CDR3 has 14 residues. CDR3 nucleotides: TGCGCCAGCAGCGGGGACACGGGCTCCTACGAGCAGTACTTC. Residues: CASSGDTGSYEQYF.

The rearrangement links TRBV30 to TRBJ2-1, with D possibly TRBD1 on 5 matching bases. V shed 3 bases and J shed 8 bases, with 17 bases lying between them. The CDR3 is made up of 14 amino acids. Germline V lookup: CDR1 GTSNPN, CDR2 SVGIG (reference sequence). Written as DNA, the CDR3 is TGTGCCTGGAGCATAACCCAGGGTTACGATGAGCAGTTCTTC. It codes for CAWSITQGYDEQFF.

J is TRBJ2-3 and V is TRBV11-3, with 10 positions matching TRBD2. V shed 4 bases and J 4 bases; nucleotides not matched to a gene: 8. This CDR3 is built from 16 residues. From germline, CDR1 is SGHNT and CDR2 YENEEA. CDR3 amino acids: CASSSGTSGVADTQYF. The CDR3, as DNA: TGTGCCAGCAGCTCAGGAACTAGCGGGGTCGCAGATACGCAGTATTTT. The full variable domain, in which reference TRBV11-3 and TRBJ2-3 provide the parts outside the CDR3, is EAGVVQSPRYKIIEKKQPVAFWCNPISGHNTLYWYLQNLGQGPELLIRYENEEAVDDSQLPKDRFSAERLKGVDSTLKIQPAELGDSAVYLCASSSGTSGVADTQYFGPGTRLTVL.

In regard to this clone: Compared with germline, one end of the junction differs, possibly owing to a read error. This rearrangement joins TRBV7-7 to TRBJ2-6, with a weak D call TRBD2 (7 bases). CDR1 is SSHAT and CDR2 is FNYEAQ in the germline V gene (reference sequence). The CDR3 spans 17 residues. In nucleotides, the CDR3 is TGTGCTAGCAGCCTTAGGGGGGGATTGAGGGAGAACAACGTCCTGACTTTC. Translating gives CASSLRGGLRENNVLTF.

The rearrangement uses TRBV28 and TRBJ2-7, with TRBD1 matching 7 bases. The junction had 10 bases not matched to a gene; V was cut back by 8 bases and J by 3 bases. The CDR3 is 14 residues long. CDR1 MDHEN and CDR2 SYDVKM come from the germline V gene. The CDR3 DNA is TGTGCCAGCTCTGTATCGACAGGGCACTACGAGCAGTACTTC. Protein sequence: CASSVSTGHYEQYF.

This clone was seen a handful of times. The chain couples TRBV4-1 to TRBJ2-7; D possibly corresponds to TRBD1 (6 bases). CDR1 MGHRA and CDR2 YSYEKL come from the germline V gene. The CDR3 contains 14 residues. V was clipped by 1 base and J by 4 bases, with 11 bases between them. In DNA form, the CDR3 reads TGCGCCAGCAGCCAAGCACAGGGCGCGTACGAGCAGTACTTC. Translation gives CASSQAQGAYEQYF.

This chain connects TRBV19 to TRBJ2-1, with 10 positions matching TRBD2. J was trimmed by 7 bases and V by 1 base; bases with no gene match: 7. Germline assignment: CDR1 LNHDA and CDR2 SQIVND (reference sequence). The CDR3 loop spans 16 amino acids. CDR3 loop: CASSIGLASGSNEQFF. The CDR3 DNA follows: TGTGCCAGTAGTATAGGTTTGGCTAGCGGGAGTAATGAGCAGTTCTTC. The full variable domain, completed using reference TRBV19 and TRBJ2-1, is DGGITQSPKYLFRKEGQNVTLSCEQNLNHDAMYWYRQDPGQGLRLIYYSQIVNDFQKGDIAEGYSVSREKKESFPLTVTSAQKNPTAFYLCASSIGLASGSNEQFFGPGTRLTVL.

V usage is TRBV6-5 and J usage is TRBJ1-2, with TRBD1 identical over 9 bases. The V segment lost 8 bases and the J segment 2 bases; nucleotides outside the gene matches: 0. Germline V gene data show CDR1 as MNHEY and CDR2 as SVGAGI. The CDR3 covers 12 residues. The CDR3: CASGTGNYGYTF. CDR3 DNA: TGTGCCAGCGGGACAGGGAACTATGGCTACACCTTC.

This chain links TRBV5-1 with TRBJ2-6; a weak D match, TRBD2 (6 bases). Trimming left V 0 bases short and J 2 bases short, with 9 bases between. This CDR3 has 16 amino acids. Germline V gene lookup returns CDR1 SGHRS and CDR2 YFSETQ. The CDR3 reads CASSLVPGAGANVLTF. The CDR3 nucleotides are TGCGCCAGCAGCTTGGTCCCGGGGGCTGGGGCCAACGTCCTGACTTTC.

The genes are TRBV7-9 and TRBJ2-5, with unresolved D. The J call is doubtful: the DNA matches TRBJ2-7 better. The CDR3 loop spans 14 amino acids. CDR1 and CDR2 (germline): SEHNR, FQNEAQ (reference sequence). CDR3 nucleotides: TGTGCCAGCAGCTTAGATTCGTCCGCCTACGAGCAGTACTTC. Translated: CASSLDSSAYEQYF.

The CDR3 nucleotides read TGTGCCAGCAGCTCCCAGGGCGTTTACAATGAGCAGTTCTTC. Encoded protein: CASSSQGVYNEQFF. The rearrangement joins TRBV27 to TRBJ2-1, with a possible D match to TRBD1 (5 bases). Per germline, CDR1 MNHEY and CDR2 SMNVEV (reference sequence). Trimming shortened V by 6 bases and J by 4 bases, and 13 bases separated the two germline ends. The CDR3 has 14 residues.

A remark on this clone: Mismatch with germline at one junction end may stem from a read error. The V call is TRBV7-9, the J call TRBJ2-5, with TRBD2 matching 10 bases. The CDR3 totals 15 residues. The germline CDR1 and CDR2 sequences are SEHNR and FQNEAQ (reference sequence). The CDR3 region has the DNA TGTTCCAGCAGCTTAGAGAGCGGGAGGGTTGTGACCCAGTACTTC. Translated: CSSSLESGRVVTQYF.